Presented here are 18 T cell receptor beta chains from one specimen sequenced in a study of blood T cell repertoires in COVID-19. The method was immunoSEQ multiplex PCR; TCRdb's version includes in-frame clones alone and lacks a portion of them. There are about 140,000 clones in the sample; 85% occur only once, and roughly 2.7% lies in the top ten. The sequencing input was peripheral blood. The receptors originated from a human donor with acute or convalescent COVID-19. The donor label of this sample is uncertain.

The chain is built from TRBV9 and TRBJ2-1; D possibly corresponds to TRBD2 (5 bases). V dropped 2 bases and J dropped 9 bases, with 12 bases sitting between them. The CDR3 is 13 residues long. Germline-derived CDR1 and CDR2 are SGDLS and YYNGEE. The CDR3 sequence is CASSVTGLGEQFF. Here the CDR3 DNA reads TGTGCCAGCAGCGTGACTGGACTTGGTGAGCAGTTCTTC.

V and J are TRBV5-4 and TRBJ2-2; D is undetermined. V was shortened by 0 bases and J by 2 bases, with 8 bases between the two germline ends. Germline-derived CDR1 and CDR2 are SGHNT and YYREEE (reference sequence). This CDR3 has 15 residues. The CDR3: CASSLEFSNTGELFF. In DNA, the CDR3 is TGTGCCAGCAGCTTGGAGTTCAGTAACACCGGGGAGCTGTTTTTT.

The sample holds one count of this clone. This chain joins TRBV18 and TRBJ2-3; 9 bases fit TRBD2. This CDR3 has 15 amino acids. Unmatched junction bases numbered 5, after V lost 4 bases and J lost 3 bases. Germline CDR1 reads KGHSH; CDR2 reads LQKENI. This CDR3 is CASSRSSGGTDTQYF. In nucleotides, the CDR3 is TGTGCCAGCTCACGCAGTAGCGGGGGAACAGATACGCAGTATTTT.

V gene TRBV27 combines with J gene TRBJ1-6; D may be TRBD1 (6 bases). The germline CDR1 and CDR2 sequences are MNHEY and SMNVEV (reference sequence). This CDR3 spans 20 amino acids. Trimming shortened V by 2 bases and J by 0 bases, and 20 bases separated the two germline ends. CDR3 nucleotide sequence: TGTGCCAGCAGTTTAAGAGGGGGGGGCAGGGTAAGCTCCTATAATTCACCCCTCCACTTT. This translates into CASSLRGGGRVSSYNSPLHF.

The CDR3 spells CASSLDGRGMSPLHF. The CDR3 coding sequence is TGCGCCAGCAGCTTGGACGGCAGGGGCATGTCACCCCTCCACTTT. The chain uses TRBV5-1 and TRBJ1-6; D is perhaps TRBD1 (6 bases). CDR1 and CDR2 (germline): SGHRS, YFSETQ. Trimming removed 0 bases at V and 10 bases at J, with 14 bases between. CDR3 length: 15 amino acids.

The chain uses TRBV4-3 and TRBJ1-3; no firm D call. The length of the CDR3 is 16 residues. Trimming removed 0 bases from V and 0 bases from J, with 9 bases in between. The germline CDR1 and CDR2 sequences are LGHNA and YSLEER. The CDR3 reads CASSQDSGISGNTIYF. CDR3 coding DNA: TGCGCCAGCAGCCAAGATAGCGGAATCTCTGGAAACACCATATATTTT.

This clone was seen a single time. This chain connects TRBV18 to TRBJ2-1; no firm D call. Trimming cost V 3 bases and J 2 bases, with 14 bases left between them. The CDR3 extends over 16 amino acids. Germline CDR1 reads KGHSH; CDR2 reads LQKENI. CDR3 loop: CASSPTGLQAYNEQFF. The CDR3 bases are TGTGCCAGCTCACCTACGGGTCTACAAGCCTACAATGAGCAGTTCTTC.

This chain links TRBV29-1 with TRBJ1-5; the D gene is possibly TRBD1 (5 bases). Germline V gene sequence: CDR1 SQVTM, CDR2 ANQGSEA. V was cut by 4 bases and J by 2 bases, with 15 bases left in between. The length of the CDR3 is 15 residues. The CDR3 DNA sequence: TGCAGCGTTGGTCTTGGGGGGTCGGGCAATCAGCCCCAGCATTTT. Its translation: CSVGLGGSGNQPQHF.

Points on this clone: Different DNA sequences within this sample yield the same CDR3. The CDR3 is CASSYSRGGGYTF. CDR3 DNA: TGTGCCAGCAGTTACTCAAGGGGAGGAGGCTACACCTTC. The chain has TRBV6-2 or TRBV6-3 and TRBJ1-2; possibly TRBD1 for D (5 bases). V was trimmed by 0 bases and J by 8 bases, leaving 10 bases between them. CDR1 and CDR2 from the germline V gene are MNHEY and SVGEGT. This CDR3 has 13 amino acids.

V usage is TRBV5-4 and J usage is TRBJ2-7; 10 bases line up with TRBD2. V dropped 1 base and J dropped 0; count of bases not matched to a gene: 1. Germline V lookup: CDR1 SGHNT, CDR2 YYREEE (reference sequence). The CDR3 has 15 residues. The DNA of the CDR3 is TGTGCCAGCAGCTTGACTAGCGGGACCTCCTACGAGCAGTACGTC. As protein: CASSLTSGTSYEQYV.

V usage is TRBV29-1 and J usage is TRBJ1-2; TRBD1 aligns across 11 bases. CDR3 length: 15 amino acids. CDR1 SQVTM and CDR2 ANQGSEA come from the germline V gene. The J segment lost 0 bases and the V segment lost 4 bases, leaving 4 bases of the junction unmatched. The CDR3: CSVGDRGFTNYGYTF. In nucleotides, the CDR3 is TGCAGCGTTGGGGACAGGGGGTTTACTAACTATGGCTACACCTTC.

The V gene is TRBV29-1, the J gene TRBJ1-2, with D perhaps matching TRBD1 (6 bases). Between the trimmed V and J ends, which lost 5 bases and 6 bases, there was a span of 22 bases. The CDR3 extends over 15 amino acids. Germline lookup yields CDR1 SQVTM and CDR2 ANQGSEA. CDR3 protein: CSVTSAFQGSHGYTF. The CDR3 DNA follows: TGCAGCGTTACCTCGGCGTTTCAGGGGTCCCATGGCTACACCTTC.

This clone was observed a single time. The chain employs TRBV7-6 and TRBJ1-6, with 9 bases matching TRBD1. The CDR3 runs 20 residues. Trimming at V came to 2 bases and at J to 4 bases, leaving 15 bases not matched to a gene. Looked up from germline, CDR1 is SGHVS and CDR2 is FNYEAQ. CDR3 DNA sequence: TGTGCCAGCAGCTTAAATTTCCCAGGGGCGACAGGGGGTTATAATTCACCCCTCCACTTT. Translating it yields CASSLNFPGATGGYNSPLHF. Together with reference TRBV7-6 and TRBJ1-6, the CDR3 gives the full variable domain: GAGVSQSPRYKVTKRGQDVALRCDPISGHVSLYWYRQALGQGPEFLTYFNYEAQQDKSGLPNDRFSAERPEGSISTLTIQRTEQRDSAMYRCASSLNFPGATGGYNSPLHFGNGTRLTVT.

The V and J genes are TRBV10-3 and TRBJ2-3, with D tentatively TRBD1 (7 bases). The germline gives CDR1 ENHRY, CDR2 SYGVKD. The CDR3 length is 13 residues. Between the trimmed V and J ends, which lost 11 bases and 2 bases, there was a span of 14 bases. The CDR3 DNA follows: TGTGCCGTTGCAGGGGGGATCACAGATACGCAGTATTTT. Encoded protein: CAVAGGITDTQYF.

For the CDR3, the DNA is TGTGCCAGCAGTTTATTGCCAGGGGAAGGAGATGGCTACACCTTC. It codes for CASSLLPGEGDGYTF. The gene calls are TRBV28 and TRBJ1-2; D possibly corresponds to TRBD1 (6 bases). Germline V gene lookup returns CDR1 MDHEN and CDR2 SYDVKM. The CDR3 is 15 amino acids. The germline V and J ends were trimmed by 1 base and 6 bases, with 15 bases remaining between them.

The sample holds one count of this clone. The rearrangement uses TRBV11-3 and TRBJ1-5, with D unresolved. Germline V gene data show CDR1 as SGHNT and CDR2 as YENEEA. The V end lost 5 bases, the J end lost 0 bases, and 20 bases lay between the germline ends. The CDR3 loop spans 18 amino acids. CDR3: CASSPRGDGLYSNQPQHF. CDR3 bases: TGTGCCAGCAGCCCGAGAGGCGACGGACTCTATAGCAATCAGCCCCAGCATTTT.

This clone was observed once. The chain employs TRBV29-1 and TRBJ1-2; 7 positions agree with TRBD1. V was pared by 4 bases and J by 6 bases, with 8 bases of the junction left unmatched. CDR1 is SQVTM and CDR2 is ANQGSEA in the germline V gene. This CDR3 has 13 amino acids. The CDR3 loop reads CSVGLGGGNGYTF. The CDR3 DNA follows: TGCAGCGTTGGCTTAGGGGGCGGGAATGGCTACACCTTC. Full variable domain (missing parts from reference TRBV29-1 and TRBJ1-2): SAVISQKPSRDICQRGTSLTIQCQVDSQVTMMFWYRQQPGQSLTLIATANQGSEATYESGFVIDKFPISRPNLTFSTLTVSNMSPEDSSIYLCSVGLGGGNGYTFGSGTRLTVV.

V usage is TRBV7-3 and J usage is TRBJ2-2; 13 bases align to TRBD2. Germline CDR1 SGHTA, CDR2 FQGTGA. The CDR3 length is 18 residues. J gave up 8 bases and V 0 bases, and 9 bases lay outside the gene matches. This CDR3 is CASSLTAVGLAGTGELFF. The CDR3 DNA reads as TGTGCCAGCAGCTTAACAGCGGTGGGACTAGCGGGGACGGGGGAGCTGTTTTTT.